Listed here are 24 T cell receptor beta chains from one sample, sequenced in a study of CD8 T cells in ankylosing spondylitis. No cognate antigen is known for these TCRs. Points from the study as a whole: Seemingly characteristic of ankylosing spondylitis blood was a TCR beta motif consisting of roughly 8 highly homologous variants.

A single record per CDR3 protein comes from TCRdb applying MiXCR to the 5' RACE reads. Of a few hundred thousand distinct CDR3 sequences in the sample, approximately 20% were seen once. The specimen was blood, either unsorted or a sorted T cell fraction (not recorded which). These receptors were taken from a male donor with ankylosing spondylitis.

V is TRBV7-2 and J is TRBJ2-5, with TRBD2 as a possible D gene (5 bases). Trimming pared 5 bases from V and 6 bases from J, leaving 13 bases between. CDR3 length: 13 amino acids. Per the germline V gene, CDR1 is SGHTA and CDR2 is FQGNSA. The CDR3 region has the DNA TGTGCCAGCAGCCTCGAAAGGGAGAAGACCCAGTACTTC. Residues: CASSLEREKTQYF.

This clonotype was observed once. CDR3 loop: CASSQQGQGNEKLFF. CDR3 DNA: TGTGCCAGCAGTCAACAGGGACAGGGGAATGAAAAACTGTTTTTT. The rearrangement joins TRBV11-3 to TRBJ1-4, with 10 positions matching TRBD1. V was clipped by 6 bases and J by 5 bases; unmatched bases: 6. Germline V lookup: CDR1 SGHNT, CDR2 YENEEA. The CDR3 is 15 amino acids.

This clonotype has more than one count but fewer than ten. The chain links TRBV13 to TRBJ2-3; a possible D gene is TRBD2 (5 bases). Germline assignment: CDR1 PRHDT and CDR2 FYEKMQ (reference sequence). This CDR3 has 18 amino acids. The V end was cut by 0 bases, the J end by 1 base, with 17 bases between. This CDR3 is CASSLGASGTLRTDTQYF. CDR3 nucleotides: TGTGCCAGCAGCTTAGGAGCGAGCGGAACCCTCCGCACAGATACGCAGTATTTT.

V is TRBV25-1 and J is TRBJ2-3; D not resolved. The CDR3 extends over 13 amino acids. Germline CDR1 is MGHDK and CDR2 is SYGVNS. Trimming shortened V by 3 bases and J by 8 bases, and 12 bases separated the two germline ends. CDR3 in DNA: TGTGCCAGCAGTGAGCCCGGATCAGGTACGCAGTATTTT. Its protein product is CASSEPGSGTQYF.

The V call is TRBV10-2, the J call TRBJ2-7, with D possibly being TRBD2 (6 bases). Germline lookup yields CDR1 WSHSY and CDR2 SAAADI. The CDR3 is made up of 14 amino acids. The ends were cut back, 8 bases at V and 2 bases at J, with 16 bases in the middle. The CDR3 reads CASAPPGGTYEQYF. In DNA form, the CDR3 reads TGCGCCAGCGCCCCCCCCGGGGGAACCTACGAGCAGTACTTC.

The CDR3 DNA reads as TGCAGTGCTAGAGCTTGGCAGGGGGTTTACGAGCAGTACTTC. Amino acid sequence: CSARAWQGVYEQYF. This chain links TRBV20-1 with TRBJ2-7; TRBD1 agrees at 7 bases. The CDR3 length is 14 residues. CDR1 and CDR2 (germline): DFQATT, SNEGSKA (reference sequence). The J segment lost 4 bases and the V segment lost 1 base, leaving 7 bases of the junction unmatched.

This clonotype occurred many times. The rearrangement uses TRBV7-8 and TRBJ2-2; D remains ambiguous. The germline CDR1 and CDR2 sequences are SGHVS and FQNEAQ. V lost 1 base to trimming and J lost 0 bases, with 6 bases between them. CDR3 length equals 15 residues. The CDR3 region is CASSLVSANTGELFF. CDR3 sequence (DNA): TGTGCCAGCAGCTTAGTGTCAGCGAACACCGGGGAGCTGTTTTTT.

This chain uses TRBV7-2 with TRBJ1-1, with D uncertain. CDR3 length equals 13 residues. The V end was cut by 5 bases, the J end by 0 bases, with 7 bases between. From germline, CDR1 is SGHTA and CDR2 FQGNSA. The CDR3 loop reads CASSRPVNTEAFF. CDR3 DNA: TGTGCCAGCAGCCGCCCCGTGAACACTGAAGCTTTCTTT.

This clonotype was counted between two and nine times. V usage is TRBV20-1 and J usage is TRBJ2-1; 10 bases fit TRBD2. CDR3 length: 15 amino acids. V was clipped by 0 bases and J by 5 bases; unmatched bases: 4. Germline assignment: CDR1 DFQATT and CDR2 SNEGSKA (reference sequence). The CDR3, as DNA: TGCAGTGCTAGAGATCCGCTAGCGGGGGACAATGAGCAGTTCTTC. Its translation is CSARDPLAGDNEQFF.

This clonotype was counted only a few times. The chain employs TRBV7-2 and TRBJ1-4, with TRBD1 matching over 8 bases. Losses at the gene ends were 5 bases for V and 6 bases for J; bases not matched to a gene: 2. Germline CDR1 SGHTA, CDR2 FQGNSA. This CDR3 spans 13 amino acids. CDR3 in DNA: TGTGCCAGCAGCGCGGACAGGGATGAAAAACTGTTTTTT. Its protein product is CASSADRDEKLFF.

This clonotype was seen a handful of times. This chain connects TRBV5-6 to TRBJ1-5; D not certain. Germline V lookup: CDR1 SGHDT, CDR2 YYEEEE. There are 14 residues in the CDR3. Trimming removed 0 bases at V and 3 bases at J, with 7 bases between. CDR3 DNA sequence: TGTGCCAGCAGCTTGGGGCGTTTCAATCAGCCCCAGCATTTT. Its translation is CASSLGRFNQPQHF.

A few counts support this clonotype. CDR3: CASSLSWTGSYGYTF. Written as DNA, the CDR3 is TGCGCCAGCAGCTTGTCGTGGACAGGGAGCTATGGCTACACCTTC. This sequence joins TRBV5-1 and TRBJ1-2, with TRBD1 identical over 8 bases. CDR3 length equals 15 residues. Germline V gene lookup returns CDR1 SGHRS and CDR2 YFSETQ. V dropped 1 base and J dropped 4; count of bases not matched to a gene: 6. Supplemented by reference TRBV5-1 and TRBJ1-2, the full variable domain reads KAGVTQTPRYLIKTRGQQVTLSCSPISGHRSVSWYQQTPGQGLQFLFEYFSETQRNKGNFPGRFSGRQFSNSRSEMNVSTLELGDSALYLCASSLSWTGSYGYTFGSGTRLTVV.

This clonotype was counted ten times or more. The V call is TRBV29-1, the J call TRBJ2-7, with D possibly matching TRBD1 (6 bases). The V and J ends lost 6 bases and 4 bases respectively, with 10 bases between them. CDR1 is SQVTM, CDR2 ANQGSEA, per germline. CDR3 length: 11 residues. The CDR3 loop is CSVTGSYEQYF. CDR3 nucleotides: TGCAGCGTGACAGGATCGTACGAGCAGTACTTC.

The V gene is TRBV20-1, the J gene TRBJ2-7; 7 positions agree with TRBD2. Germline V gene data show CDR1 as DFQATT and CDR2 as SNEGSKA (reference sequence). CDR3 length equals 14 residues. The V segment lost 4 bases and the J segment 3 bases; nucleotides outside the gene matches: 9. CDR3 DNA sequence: TGCAGTGCTATATCGCGGGGGATGAACTACGAGCAGTACTTC. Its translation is CSAISRGMNYEQYF.

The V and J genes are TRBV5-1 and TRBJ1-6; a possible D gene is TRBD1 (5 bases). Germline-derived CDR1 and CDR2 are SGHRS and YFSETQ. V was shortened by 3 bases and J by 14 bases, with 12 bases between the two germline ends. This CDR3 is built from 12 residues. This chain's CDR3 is CASSSQGVTLHF. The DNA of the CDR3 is TGCGCCAGCAGCTCCCAGGGAGTAACCCTCCACTTT.

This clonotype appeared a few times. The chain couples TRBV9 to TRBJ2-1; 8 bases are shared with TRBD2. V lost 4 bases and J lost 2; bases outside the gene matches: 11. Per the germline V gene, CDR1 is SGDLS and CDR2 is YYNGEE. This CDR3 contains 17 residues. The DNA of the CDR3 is TGTGCCAGCAGCCCCCCGGGTAGCGGGGCCACCTACAATGAGCAGTTCTTC. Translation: CASSPPGSGATYNEQFF.

The CDR3 loop is CASTPQGAYYGYTF. In DNA, the CDR3 is TGTGCCAGTACCCCACAGGGGGCCTACTATGGCTACACCTTC. J is TRBJ1-2 and V is TRBV19, with 9 bases identical to TRBD1. Germline assignment: CDR1 LNHDA and CDR2 SQIVND (reference sequence). This CDR3 has 14 residues. The V and J ends lost 7 bases and 3 bases, in that order; junction bases with no gene match: 6.

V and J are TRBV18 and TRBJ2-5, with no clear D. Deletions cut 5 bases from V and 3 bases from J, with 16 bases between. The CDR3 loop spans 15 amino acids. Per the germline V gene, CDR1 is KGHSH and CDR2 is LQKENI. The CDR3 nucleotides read TGTGCCAGCTCAGTTGCGGTAACCCGCAAAGAGACCCAGTACTTC. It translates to CASSVAVTRKETQYF. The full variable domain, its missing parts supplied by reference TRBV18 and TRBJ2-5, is NAGVMQNPRHLVRRRGQEARLRCSPMKGHSHVYWYRQLPEEGLKFMVYLQKENIIDESGMPKERFSAEFPKEGPSILRIQQVVRGDSAAYFCASSVAVTRKETQYFGPGTRLLVL.

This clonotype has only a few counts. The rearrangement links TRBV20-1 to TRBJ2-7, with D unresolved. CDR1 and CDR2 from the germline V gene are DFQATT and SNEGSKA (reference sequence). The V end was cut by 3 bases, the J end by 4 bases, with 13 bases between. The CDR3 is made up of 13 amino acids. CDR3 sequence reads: CSASGRNTYEQYF. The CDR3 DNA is TGCAGTGCTAGCGGCAGGAATACGTACGAGCAGTACTTC.

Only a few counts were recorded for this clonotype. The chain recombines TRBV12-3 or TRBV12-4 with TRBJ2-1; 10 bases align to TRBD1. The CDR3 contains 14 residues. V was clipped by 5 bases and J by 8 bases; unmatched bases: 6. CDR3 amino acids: CASSGTGVFYEQFF. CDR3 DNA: TGTGCCAGCAGTGGGACAGGGGTTTTTTATGAGCAGTTCTTC.

The CDR3 protein is CASSLSPSGGETQYF. The DNA for the CDR3 is TGTGCCAGCAGTTTGTCCCCTAGCGGAGGGGAGACCCAGTACTTC. The chain carries TRBV12-3 or TRBV12-4 and TRBJ2-5; 7 positions agree with TRBD2. CDR3 length: 15 amino acids. The V gene end was trimmed by 3 bases and the J gene end by 5 bases; junction bases not matched to a gene: 9.

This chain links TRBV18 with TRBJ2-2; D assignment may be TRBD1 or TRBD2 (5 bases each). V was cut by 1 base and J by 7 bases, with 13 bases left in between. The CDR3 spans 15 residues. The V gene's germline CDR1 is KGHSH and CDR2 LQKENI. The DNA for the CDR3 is TGTGCCAGCTCACCACGTTCTGGGGACCACGGGGAGCTGTTTTTT. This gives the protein CASSPRSGDHGELFF.

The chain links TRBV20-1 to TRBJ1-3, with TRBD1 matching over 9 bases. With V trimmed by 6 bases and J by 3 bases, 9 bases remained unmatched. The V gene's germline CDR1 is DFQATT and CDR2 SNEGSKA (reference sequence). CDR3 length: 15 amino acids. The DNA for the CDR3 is TGCAGTGCCGCCGGGACAGGGTACTTTGGAAACACCATATATTTT. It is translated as CSAAGTGYFGNTIYF.

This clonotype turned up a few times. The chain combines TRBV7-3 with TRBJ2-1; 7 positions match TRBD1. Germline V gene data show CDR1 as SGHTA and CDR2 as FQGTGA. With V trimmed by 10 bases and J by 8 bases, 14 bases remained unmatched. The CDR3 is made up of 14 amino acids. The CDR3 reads CATPPSYRGHEQFF. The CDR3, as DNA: TGTGCCACCCCTCCCTCCTACAGGGGTCATGAGCAGTTCTTC.